This T cell receptor (beta chain) appears in the sequencing data of a study of CD8 T cells in Susac syndrome. Reverse transcription used 0.5 to 1 ug RNA and random hexamers. A single record per CDR3 protein comes from TCRdb applying MiXCR to the immunoSEQ multiplex PCR reads. The sample contains tens of thousands of distinct CDR3 sequences, 85% to 95% of which appear only once. The CDR3 totals 13 residues. Germline lookup yields CDR1 SNHLY and CDR2 FYNNEI. The ends were cut back, 7 bases at V and 2 bases at J, with 11 bases in the middle. Sequencing input: CD8+ T cells from PBMCs. This TCR was recovered from a human donor with multiple sclerosis. The V call is TRBV2, the J call TRBJ2-5; no clear D. CDR3 DNA: TGTGCCAGCACCCCTTCAGGTCAAGAGACCCAGTACTTC. Translation: CASTPSGQETQYF.